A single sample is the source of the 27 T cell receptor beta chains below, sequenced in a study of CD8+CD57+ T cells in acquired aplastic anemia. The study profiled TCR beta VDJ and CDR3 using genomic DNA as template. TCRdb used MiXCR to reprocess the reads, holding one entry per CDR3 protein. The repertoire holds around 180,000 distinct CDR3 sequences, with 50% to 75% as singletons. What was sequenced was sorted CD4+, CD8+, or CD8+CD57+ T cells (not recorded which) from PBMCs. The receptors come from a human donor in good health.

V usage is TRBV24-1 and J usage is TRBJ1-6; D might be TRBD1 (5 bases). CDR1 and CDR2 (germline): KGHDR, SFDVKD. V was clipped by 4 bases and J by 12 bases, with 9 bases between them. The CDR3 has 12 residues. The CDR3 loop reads CATSDPGGPLHF. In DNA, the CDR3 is TGTGCCACCAGTGACCCCGGGGGACCCCTCCACTTT.

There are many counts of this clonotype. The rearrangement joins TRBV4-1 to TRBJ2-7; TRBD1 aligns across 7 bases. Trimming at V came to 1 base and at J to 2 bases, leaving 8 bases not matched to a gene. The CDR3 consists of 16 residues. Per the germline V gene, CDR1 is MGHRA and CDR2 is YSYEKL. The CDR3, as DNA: TGCGCCAGCAGCCAAGCCTCAACAGGGGTGGCCTACGAGCAGTACTTC. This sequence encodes CASSQASTGVAYEQYF.

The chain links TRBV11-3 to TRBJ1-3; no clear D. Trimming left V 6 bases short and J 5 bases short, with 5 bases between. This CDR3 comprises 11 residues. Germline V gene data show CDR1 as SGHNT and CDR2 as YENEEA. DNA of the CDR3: TGTGCCAGCAGGACTCGAAACACCATATATTTT. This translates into CASRTRNTIYF.

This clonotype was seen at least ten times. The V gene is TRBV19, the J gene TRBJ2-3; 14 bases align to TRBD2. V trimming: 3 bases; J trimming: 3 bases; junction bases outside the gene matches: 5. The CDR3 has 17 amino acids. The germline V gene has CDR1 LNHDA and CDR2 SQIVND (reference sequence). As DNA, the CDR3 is TGTGCCAGTAGTATGATAGGACTAGCGGGAGGAACAGATACGCAGTATTTT. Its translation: CASSMIGLAGGTDTQYF.

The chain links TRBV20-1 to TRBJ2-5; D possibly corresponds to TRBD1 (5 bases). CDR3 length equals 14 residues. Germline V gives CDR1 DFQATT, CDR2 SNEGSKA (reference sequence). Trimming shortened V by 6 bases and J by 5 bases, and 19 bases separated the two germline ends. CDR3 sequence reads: CSARALTVWETQYF. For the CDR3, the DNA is TGCAGTGCCCGCGCCCTGACAGTATGGGAGACCCAGTACTTC.

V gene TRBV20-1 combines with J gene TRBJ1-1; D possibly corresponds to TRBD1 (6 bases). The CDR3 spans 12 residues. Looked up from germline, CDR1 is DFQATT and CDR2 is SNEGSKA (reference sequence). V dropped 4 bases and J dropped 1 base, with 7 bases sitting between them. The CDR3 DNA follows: TGCAGTGCTAACAGGGAGAACACTGAAGCTTTCTTT. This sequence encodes CSANRENTEAFF.

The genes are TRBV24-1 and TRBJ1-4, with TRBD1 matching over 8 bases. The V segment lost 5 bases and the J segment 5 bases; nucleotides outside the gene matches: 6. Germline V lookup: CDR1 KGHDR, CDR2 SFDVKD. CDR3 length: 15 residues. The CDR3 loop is CATSVGQGANEKLFF. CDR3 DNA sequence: TGTGCCACCAGTGTCGGGCAGGGGGCGAATGAAAAACTGTTTTTT.

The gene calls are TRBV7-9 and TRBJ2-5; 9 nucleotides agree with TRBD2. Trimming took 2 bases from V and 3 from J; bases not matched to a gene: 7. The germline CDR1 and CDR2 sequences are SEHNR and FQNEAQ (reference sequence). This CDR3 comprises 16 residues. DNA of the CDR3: TGTGCCAGCAGCTTAATCGATAGCGGGAGAAAAGAGACCCAGTACTTC. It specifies CASSLIDSGRKETQYF.

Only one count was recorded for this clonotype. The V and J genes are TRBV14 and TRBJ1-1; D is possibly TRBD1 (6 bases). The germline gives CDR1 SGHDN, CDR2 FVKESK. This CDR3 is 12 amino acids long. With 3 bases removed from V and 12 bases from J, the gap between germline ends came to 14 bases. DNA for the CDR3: TGTGCCAGCAGCCACTCTAACAGGGTTCCTTTCTTT. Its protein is CASSHSNRVPFF.

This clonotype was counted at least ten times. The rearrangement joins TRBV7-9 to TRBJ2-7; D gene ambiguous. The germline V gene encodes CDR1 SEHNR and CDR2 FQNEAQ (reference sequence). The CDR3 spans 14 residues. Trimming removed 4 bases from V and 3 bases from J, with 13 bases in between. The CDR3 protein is CASSSEMGVYEQYF. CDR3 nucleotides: TGTGCCAGCAGCTCCGAGATGGGTGTCTACGAGCAGTACTTC.

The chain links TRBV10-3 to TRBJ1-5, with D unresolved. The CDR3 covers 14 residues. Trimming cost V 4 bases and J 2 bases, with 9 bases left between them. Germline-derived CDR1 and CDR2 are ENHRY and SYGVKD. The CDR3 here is CAISGRTGNQPQHF. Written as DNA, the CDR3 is TGTGCCATCAGTGGTAGGACCGGCAATCAGCCCCAGCATTTT.

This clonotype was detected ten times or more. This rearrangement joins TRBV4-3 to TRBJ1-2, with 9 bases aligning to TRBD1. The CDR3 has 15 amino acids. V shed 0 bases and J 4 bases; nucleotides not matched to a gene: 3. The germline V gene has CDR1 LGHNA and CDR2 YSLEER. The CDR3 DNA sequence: TGCGCCAGCAGCCAAGATACAGGGGGCGCCTATGGCTACACCTTC. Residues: CASSQDTGGAYGYTF.

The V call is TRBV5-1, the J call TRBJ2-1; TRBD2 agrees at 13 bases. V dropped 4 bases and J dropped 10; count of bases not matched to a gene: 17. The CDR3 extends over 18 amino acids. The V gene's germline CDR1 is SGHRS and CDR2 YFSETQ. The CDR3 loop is CASSPGLAGIPTFGEQFF. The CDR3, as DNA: TGCGCCAGCAGCCCGGGACTAGCGGGAATCCCGACGTTCGGGGAGCAGTTCTTC.

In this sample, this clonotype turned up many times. The CDR3 DNA follows: TGTGCCAGCAGCTTCAATAAGGGGGCTTATTCACCCCTCCACTTT. Encoded protein: CASSFNKGAYSPLHF. The chain combines TRBV7-9 with TRBJ1-6, with 7 positions matching TRBD1. The CDR3 runs 15 residues. Germline V gene sequence: CDR1 SEHNR, CDR2 FQNEAQ (reference sequence). V lost 3 bases to trimming and J lost 8 bases; unmatched junction nucleotides: 7.

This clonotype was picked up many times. The CDR3 nucleotides are TGTGCCAGCAGCCCCAGGGGAAGTCAGCCCCAGCATTTT. This encodes CASSPRGSQPQHF. The genes are TRBV27 and TRBJ1-5; weak D call: TRBD1 (6 bases). CDR1 and CDR2 (germline): MNHEY, SMNVEV (reference sequence). The CDR3 has 13 amino acids. Trimming stripped 6 bases from V and 6 bases from J, with 12 bases between.

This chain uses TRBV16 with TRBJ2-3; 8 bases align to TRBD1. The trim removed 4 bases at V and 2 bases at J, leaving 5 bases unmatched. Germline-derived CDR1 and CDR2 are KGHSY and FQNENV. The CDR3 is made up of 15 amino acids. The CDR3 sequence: CASSRGTGVTDTQYF. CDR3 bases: TGTGCCAGCAGCCGAGGGACAGGTGTCACAGATACGCAGTATTTT. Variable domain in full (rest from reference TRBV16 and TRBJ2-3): GEEVAQTPKHLVRGEGQKAKLYCAPIKGHSYVFWYQQVLKNEFKFLISFQNENVFDETGMPKERFSAKCLPNSPCSLEIQATKLEDSAVYFCASSRGTGVTDTQYFGPGTRLTVL.

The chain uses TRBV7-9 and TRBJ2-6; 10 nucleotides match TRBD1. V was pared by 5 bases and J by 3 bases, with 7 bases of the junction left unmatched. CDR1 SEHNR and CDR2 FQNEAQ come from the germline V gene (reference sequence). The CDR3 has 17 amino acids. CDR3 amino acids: CASSPGTGADGANVLTF. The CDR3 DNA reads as TGTGCCAGCAGCCCCGGGACAGGGGCAGATGGGGCCAACGTCCTGACTTTC.

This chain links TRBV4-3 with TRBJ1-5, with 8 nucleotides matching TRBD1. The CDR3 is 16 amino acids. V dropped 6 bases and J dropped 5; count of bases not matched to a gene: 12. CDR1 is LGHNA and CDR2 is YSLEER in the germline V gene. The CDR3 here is CASSHDPGGDYQPQHF. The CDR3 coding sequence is TGCGCCAGCAGTCATGACCCAGGGGGCGATTATCAGCCCCAGCATTTT.

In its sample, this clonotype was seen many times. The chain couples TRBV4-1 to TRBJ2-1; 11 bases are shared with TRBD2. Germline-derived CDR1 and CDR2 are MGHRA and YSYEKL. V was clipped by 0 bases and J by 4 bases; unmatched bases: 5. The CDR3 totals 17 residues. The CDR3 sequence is CASSQEYGTSGYNEQFF. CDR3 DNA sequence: TGCGCCAGCAGCCAAGAGTACGGGACTAGCGGTTACAATGAGCAGTTCTTC.

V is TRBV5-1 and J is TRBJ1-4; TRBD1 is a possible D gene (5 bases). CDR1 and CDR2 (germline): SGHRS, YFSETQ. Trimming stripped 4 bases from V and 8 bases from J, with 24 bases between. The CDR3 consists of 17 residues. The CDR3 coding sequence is TGCGCCAGCAGCGCCGGGACGCTGATACAAGCGGGGGAAAAACTGTTTTTT. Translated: CASSAGTLIQAGEKLFF.

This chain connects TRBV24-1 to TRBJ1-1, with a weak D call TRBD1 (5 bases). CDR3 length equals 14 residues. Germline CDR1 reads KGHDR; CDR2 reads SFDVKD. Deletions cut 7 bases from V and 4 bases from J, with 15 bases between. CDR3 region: CATRPEGEVTEAFF. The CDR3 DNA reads TGTGCCACCAGACCAGAAGGGGAGGTCACTGAAGCTTTCTTT.

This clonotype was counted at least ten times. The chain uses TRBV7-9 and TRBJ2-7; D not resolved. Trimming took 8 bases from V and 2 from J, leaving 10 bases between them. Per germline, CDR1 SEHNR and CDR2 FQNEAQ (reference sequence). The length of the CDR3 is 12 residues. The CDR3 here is CASVGSTYEQYF. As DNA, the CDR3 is TGTGCCAGCGTGGGCAGCACCTACGAGCAGTACTTC.

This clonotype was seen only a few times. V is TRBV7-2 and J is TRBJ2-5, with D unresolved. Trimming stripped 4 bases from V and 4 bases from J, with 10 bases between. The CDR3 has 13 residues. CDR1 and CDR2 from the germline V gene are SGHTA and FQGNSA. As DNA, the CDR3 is TGTGCCAGCAGCTCCTCACAGCGAGAGACCCAGTACTTC. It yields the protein CASSSSQRETQYF.

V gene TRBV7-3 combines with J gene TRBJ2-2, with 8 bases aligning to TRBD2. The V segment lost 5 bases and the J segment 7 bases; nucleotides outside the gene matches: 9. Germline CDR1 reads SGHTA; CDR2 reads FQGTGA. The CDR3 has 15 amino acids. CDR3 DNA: TGTGCCAGCAGCGTGGGTCCCCTAGCGGGCGGGGAGCTGTTTTTT. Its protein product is CASSVGPLAGGELFF.

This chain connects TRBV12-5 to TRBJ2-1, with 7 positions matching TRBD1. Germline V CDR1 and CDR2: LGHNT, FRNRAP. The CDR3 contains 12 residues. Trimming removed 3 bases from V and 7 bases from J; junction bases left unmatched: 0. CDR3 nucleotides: TGTGCTAGTGGTTTACAGGGGAATGAGCAGTTCTTC. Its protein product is CASGLQGNEQFF.

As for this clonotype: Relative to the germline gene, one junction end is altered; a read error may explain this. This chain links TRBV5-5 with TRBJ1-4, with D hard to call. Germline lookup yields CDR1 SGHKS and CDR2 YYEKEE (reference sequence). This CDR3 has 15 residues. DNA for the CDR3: TGCGCCAGCACCGTGGTGGGTGCAACTAATGAAAAACTGTTTTTT. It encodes CASTVVGATNEKLFF.

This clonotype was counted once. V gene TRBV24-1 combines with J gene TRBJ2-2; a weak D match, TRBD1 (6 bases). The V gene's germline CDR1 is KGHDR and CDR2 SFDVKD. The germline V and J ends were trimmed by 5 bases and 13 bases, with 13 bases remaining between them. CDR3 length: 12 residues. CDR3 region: CATSVPGQRLFF. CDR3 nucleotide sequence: TGTGCCACCAGTGTTCCGGGACAACGGCTGTTTTTT.